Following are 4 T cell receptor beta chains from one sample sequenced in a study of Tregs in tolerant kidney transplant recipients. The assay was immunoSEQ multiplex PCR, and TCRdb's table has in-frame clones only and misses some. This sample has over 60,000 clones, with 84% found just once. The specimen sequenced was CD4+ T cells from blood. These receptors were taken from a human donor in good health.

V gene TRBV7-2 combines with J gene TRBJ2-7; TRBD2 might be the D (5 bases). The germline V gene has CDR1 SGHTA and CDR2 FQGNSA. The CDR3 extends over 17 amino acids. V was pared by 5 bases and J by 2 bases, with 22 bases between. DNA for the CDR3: TGTGCCAGCAGCGCCCGGACTTTCGGAAAAGATGCCTACGAGCAGTACTTC. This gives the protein CASSARTFGKDAYEQYF.

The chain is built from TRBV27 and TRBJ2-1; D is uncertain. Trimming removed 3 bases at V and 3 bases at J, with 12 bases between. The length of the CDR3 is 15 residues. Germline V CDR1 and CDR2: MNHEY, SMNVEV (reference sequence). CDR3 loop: CASSFGMVDYNEQFF. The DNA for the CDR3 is TGTGCCAGCAGTTTCGGAATGGTCGACTACAATGAGCAGTTCTTC.

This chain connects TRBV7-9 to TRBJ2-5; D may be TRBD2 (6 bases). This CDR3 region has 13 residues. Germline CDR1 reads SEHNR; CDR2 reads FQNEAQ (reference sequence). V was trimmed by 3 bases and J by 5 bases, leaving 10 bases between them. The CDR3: CASSFGGYETQYF. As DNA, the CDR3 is TGTGCCAGCAGCTTCGGGGGTTACGAGACCCAGTACTTC.

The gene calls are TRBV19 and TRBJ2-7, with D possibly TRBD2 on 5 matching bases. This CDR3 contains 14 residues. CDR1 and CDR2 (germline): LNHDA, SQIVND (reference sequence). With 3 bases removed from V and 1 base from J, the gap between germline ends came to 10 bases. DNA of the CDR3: TGTGCCAGTAGTATTTCCCGGGGATCCTACGAGCAGTACTTC. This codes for CASSISRGSYEQYF.